These T cell receptor beta chains were read from a single sample in a study of naive and memory T cell subsets. One entry per CDR3 protein, called by TCRdb with MiXCR from the UMI-ligation and nested PCR reads. The repertoire includes about 150,000 distinct CDR3 sequences, approximately 15% of them detected once, and around 0.14% sits in the top ten. Sequenced input: naive CD4+ T cells from blood. These receptors were taken from a human donor in good health. The CDR3 runs from the conserved cysteine through the conserved F or W. D genes are given only for firm matches. For some rows the clone size is stated as once, few or many, or as a class when expanded; others skip it.

D gene | J gene | clone size | V gene | CDR3 DNA | CDR3 protein
. | TRBJ2-7 | . | TRBV7-2 | TGTGCCAGCAGCTTATATAACAGCAACTACGAGCAGTACTTC | CASSLYNSNYEQYF
. | TRBJ2-3 | many | TRBV7-3 | TGTGCCAGCAGCTTAGAGGGTCGGGGCACAGATACGCAGTATTTT | CASSLEGRGTDTQYF
TRBD2 | TRBJ2-7 | . | TRBV7-9 | TGTGCCAGCAGCTTCATAGCGGGAGCGGCCTACGAGCAGTACTTC | CASSFIAGAAYEQYF
TRBD2 | TRBJ2-7 | . | TRBV5-4 | TGTGCCAGCAGCCGAAGTGCGGGGGCGCGGGGGGGAGAGCAGTACTTC | CASSRSAGARGGEQYF
TRBD2 | TRBJ2-2 | . | TRBV11-1 | TGTGCCAGCAGCCTCGGGACTAGCAGTCGGACCGGGGAGCTGTTTTTT | CASSLGTSSRTGELFF
. | TRBJ1-3 | . | TRBV7-9 | TGTGCCAGCAGCTTAGCGCGCAGAATAATAGGTCCTGGAAACACCATATATTTT | CASSLARRIIGPGNTIYF
. | TRBJ2-2 | . | TRBV10-1 | TGCGCCAGCAGTGAGTCAGCCACCGGGGAGCTGTTTTTT | CASSESATGELFF
. | TRBJ1-4 | few | TRBV25-1 | TGTGCCAGCAGTGAATTGGCTGGGGGGCAGGAAAAACTGTTTTTT | CASSELAGGQEKLFF
. | TRBJ1-2 | . | TRBV2 | TGTGCCAGCAGACAAAACTATGGCTACACCTTC | CASRQNYGYTF
. | TRBJ2-1 | . | TRBV5-1 | TGCGCCAGCAGCTTTGGATTAGGCCGGAATGAGCAGTTCTTC | CASSFGLGRNEQFF
. | TRBJ1-5 | . | TRBV19 | TGTGCCAGTAGTAGGGGGGCCAGTCAGCCCCGGCATTTT | CASSRGASQPRHF
TRBD2 | TRBJ2-7 | . | TRBV20-1 | TGCAGTGCCGGACTAGCGGGAGGGTCATACGAGCAGTACTTC | CSAGLAGGSYEQYF
. | TRBJ1-5 | few | TRBV6-2/TRBV6-3 | TGTGCCAGCAGTTACTCCCAGGGCGACCCTGCTAATCAGCCCCAGCATTTT | CASSYSQGDPANQPQHF
. | TRBJ2-1 | few | TRBV4-2 | TGTGCCAGCAGCCAACTGAACCCGCGGGATATCTCCTACAATGAGCAGTTCTTC | CASSQLNPRDISYNEQFF
TRBD1 | TRBJ2-2 | few | TRBV18 | TGTGCCAGCTCACCTCAATCCCCGACAGGGGGCTACACCGGGGAGCTGTTTTTT | CASSPQSPTGGYTGELFF
TRBD2 | TRBJ2-2 | . | TRBV18 | TGTGCCAGCTCACCAAAGTCCAGCGGGAGTAACACCGGGGAGCTGTTTTTT | CASSPKSSGSNTGELFF
. | TRBJ2-1 | . | TRBV7-3 | TGTGCCAGCAGCCCGACGGTTTACAATGAGCAGTTCTTC | CASSPTVYNEQFF
. | TRBJ2-5 | few | TRBV7-9 | TGTGCCAGCAGCTTACTGAAGGGTTCTGAGACCCAGTACTTC | CASSLLKGSETQYF
. | TRBJ2-2 | many | TRBV3-1 | TGTGCCAGCAGCCAAGGGACGAACACCGGGGAGCTGTTTTTT | CASSQGTNTGELFF
. | TRBJ2-3 | . | TRBV19 | TGTGCCAGTAGCCCTACAGACTCTGACACAGATACGCAGTATTTT | CASSPTDSDTDTQYF
. | TRBJ2-1 | few | TRBV7-9 | TGTGCCAGCAGACACCTACCCGGACCGTCAAATAACAATGAGCAGTTCTTC | CASRHLPGPSNNNEQFF
. | TRBJ1-6 | once | TRBV7-9 | TGTGCCAGCAGCTCATTGGGCCCGCGGCCCAATAATTCACCCCTCCACTTT | CASSSLGPRPNNSPLHF
TRBD2 | TRBJ2-2 | . | TRBV12-3/TRBV12-4 | TGTGCCAGCAGCGAGACTAGCACCCCCAGGACCGGGGAGCTGTTTTTT | CASSETSTPRTGELFF
. | TRBJ1-1 | . | TRBV9 | TGTGCCAGCAGCGTAAGTAGCATGAACACTGAAGCTTTCTTT | CASSVSSMNTEAFF
. | TRBJ2-7 | many | TRBV9 | TGTGCCAGCAGCGTAACCCAAGAACCATACGAGCAGTACTTC | CASSVTQEPYEQYF
. | TRBJ2-7 | few | TRBV21-1 | TGTGCCAGCAGCAAGGGGAACAGCCGCTTGGCAATGGCGGGGGGGTCCTACGAGCAGTACTTC | CASSKGNSRLAMAGGSYEQYF
. | TRBJ2-7 | many | TRBV30 | TGTGCCTGGAGGGGGAGCGCCTCCTACGAGCAGTACTTC | CAWRGSASYEQYF
TRBD1 | TRBJ1-1 | . | TRBV12-3/TRBV12-4 | TGTGCCAGCAGATCTACGACAGGGCCAGGTACTGAAGCTTTCTTT | CASRSTTGPGTEAFF
TRBD2 | TRBJ2-7 | . | TRBV20-1 | TGCAGTGCTAGAGATATGCTAGCGGGAGGATACTCCTACGAGCAGTACTTC | CSARDMLAGGYSYEQYF
. | TRBJ2-1 | few | TRBV7-2 | TGTGCCAGCAGCTTAAGGCGGGACGGCTCCTACAATGAGCAGTTCTTC | CASSLRRDGSYNEQFF
TRBD1 | TRBJ2-1 | . | TRBV7-2 | TGTGCCAGCAGGGAGACAGGGTTTCCCTCCAATGAGCAGTTCTTC | CASRETGFPSNEQFF
. | TRBJ2-5 | few | TRBV6-5 | TGTGCCAGCAGGTCCGGGGGGGCAGGGGGCGATTGGAAGACCCAGTACTTC | CASRSGGAGGDWKTQYF
. | TRBJ2-7 | many | TRBV5-1 | TGCGCCAGCAGCTTTCTTAGGACTCACTACGAGCAGTACTTC | CASSFLRTHYEQYF
TRBD2 | TRBJ2-1 | few | TRBV28 | TGTGCCAGCAGACCAGCCGGACTAGCGGGAATTGATGAGCAGTTCTTC | CASRPAGLAGIDEQFF
TRBD2 | TRBJ2-3 | . | TRBV28 | TGTGTCAGCAGTCCGGCCGGACTAGGAGGCGATACGCAGTATTTT | CVSSPAGLGGDTQYF
. | TRBJ2-1 | few | TRBV20-1 | TGCAGTGCTACGGCCTCCCTTCGCGGCTTCTCCTACAATGAGCAGTTCTTC | CSATASLRGFSYNEQFF
. | TRBJ1-2 | few | TRBV27 | TGTGCCAGCAGTTTGGGCCCGATCAATGGCTACACCTTC | CASSLGPINGYTF
TRBD1 | TRBJ1-1 | . | TRBV29-1 | TGCAGCGTTGGTGTATACCGGGACAGAAACACTGAAGCTTTCTTT | CSVGVYRDRNTEAFF
. | TRBJ1-2 | . | TRBV12-3/TRBV12-4 | TGTGCCAGCAGTGCCCAGGGCTATGGCTACACCTTC | CASSAQGYGYTF
. | TRBJ1-5 | . | TRBV6-2/TRBV6-3 | TGTGCCAGCAGTTATAAGAGGACAGCCTACCATCAGCCCCAGCATTTT | CASSYKRTAYHQPQHF
. | TRBJ2-5 | few | TRBV7-9 | TGTGCCAGCAGCTTAGGGTCTAGTGGGAAAGAGACCCAGTACTTC | CASSLGSSGKETQYF
. | TRBJ2-5 | few | TRBV6-2/TRBV6-3 | TGTGCCAGCAGTCCCCCCTCGGGGACCCAGTACTTC | CASSPPSGTQYF
. | TRBJ1-1 | . | TRBV11-1 | TGTGCCAGCAGCCGATTTACAGGGATGGGGGGCATGAACACTGAAGCTTTCTTT | CASSRFTGMGGMNTEAFF
TRBD1 | TRBJ2-3 | . | TRBV5-4 | TGTGCCAGCCTCCTAACCCCGGACAGGGGCACAGATACGCAGTATTTT | CASLLTPDRGTDTQYF
TRBD2 | TRBJ2-4 | . | TRBV7-3 | TGTGCCAGCAGTCCAACTAGCGGGAGATTTCAGTACTTC | CASSPTSGRFQYF
. | TRBJ1-1 | . | TRBV7-9 | TGTGCCAGCAGCCTTGGCAGGTTGGGGAGTGGCACTGAAGCTTTCTTT | CASSLGRLGSGTEAFF
TRBD2 | TRBJ2-5 | once | TRBV6-2/TRBV6-3 | TGTGCCAGCAGATCAACGCTAGCGGGAGGGGAGACCCAGTACTTC | CASRSTLAGGETQYF
TRBD2 | TRBJ2-7 | . | TRBV15 | TGTGCCACCAGCTCCCACTTACTAGCGGGAGGAGAGGGCTCCTACGAGCAGTACTTC | CATSSHLLAGGEGSYEQYF
. | TRBJ2-7 | few | TRBV10-3 | TGTGCCATCAGTGACTCTGGGTCCCCCGAGCAGTACTTC | CAISDSGSPEQYF
. | TRBJ1-2 | . | TRBV7-2 | TGTGCCAGCAGCTTAGCGAGGCAGAGTGATGGCTACACCTTC | CASSLARQSDGYTF
TRBD1 | TRBJ2-1 | few | TRBV29-1 | TGCAGCGTCGGACAGGGCTCTTCCTCCTACAATGAGCAGTTCTTC | CSVGQGSSSYNEQFF
. | TRBJ1-4 | . | TRBV7-9 | TGTGCCAGCAGCCGCAGGGTCGGAGCTAATGAAAAACTGTTTTTT | CASSRRVGANEKLFF